This entry lists 2 T cell receptor beta chains sequenced from one sample in a study of T-cell reconstitution after alpha-beta-depleted transplantation in children. Construction of the TCRbeta library involved unique molecular identifiers. TCRdb re-derived calls from the PCR reads in MiXCR, one entry per CDR3 protein. The table lists about 640,000 distinct CDR3 sequences, roughly 13% of them singletons. This material consisted of PBMCs, mostly from graft donor cells, taken 360 days after TCRalphabeta/CD19-depleted stem cell transplant. The source is a male patient between 10 and 17 years old who had a stem cell transplant for acute myeloid leukemia, so the T cells may come from the graft donor.

V usage is TRBV7-2 and J usage is TRBJ2-5; 11 nucleotides align to TRBD2. V shed 5 bases, J shed 1 base, and the junction held 6 bases outside the gene matches. Germline CDR1 reads SGHTA; CDR2 reads FQGNSA. This CDR3 comprises 16 residues. The chain's CDR3 is CASSLTSGSPQETQYF. The CDR3 nucleotides read TGTGCCAGCAGCCTAACTAGCGGGAGTCCCCAAGAGACCCAGTACTTC. The full variable domain, completed using reference TRBV7-2 and TRBJ2-5, is GAGVSQSPSNKVTEKGKDVELRCDPISGHTALYWYRQSLGQGLEFLIYFQGNSAPDKSGLPSDRFSAERTGGSVSTLTIQRTQQEDSAVYLCASSLTSGSPQETQYFGPGTRLLVL.

This clonotype was counted ten times or more. V usage is TRBV12-3 or TRBV12-4 and J usage is TRBJ2-2; no firm D call. The CDR3 is 12 amino acids. Trimming pared 2 bases from V and 6 bases from J, leaving 4 bases between. CDR3 DNA: TGTGCCAGCAGTTTATGGGCCGGGGAGCTGTTTTTT. It specifies CASSLWAGELFF.